This entry describes one T cell receptor beta chain. The antigen is not known. The data belong to a study of a mutant IDH1 vaccine in newly diagnosed glioma. In the study overall: The treated population exhibited a male proportion of about 62%, a female proportion of around 40%, and a mean age of around 40 years.

Libraries were prepared by immunoSEQ multiplex PCR; TCRdb keeps only in-frame clonotypes and omits some of them. The sample lists about 88,000 clones; 82% were seen once. This CDR3 has 12 residues. In germline, CDR1 is SQVTM, CDR2 ANQGSEA. Trimming took off 7 bases at V and 6 bases at J, with 15 bases between the two ends. The study, taken as a whole, reports: The vaccine induced immune responses, and these occurred in around 93% of patients. Changes in the top peripheral T cell clonotypes seemingly had no bearing on pseudoprogression.

Time point: baseline, week 1 (first vaccination visit). Treatment indicated: pre-vaccination baseline after standard-of-care therapy. The receptor was derived from a man aged 35 to 55 with glioma. Some clones in this sample may be carry-over from other donors' samples. The chain employs TRBV29-1 and TRBJ1-1; unclear D gene. The sequencing here drew on PBMCs, taken from a glioma patient treated with radiotherapy, temozolomide or both. CDR3: CSAQQVSAEAFF. The CDR3 region has the DNA TGCAGCGCCCAGCAGGTTAGCGCTGAAGCTTTCTTT.